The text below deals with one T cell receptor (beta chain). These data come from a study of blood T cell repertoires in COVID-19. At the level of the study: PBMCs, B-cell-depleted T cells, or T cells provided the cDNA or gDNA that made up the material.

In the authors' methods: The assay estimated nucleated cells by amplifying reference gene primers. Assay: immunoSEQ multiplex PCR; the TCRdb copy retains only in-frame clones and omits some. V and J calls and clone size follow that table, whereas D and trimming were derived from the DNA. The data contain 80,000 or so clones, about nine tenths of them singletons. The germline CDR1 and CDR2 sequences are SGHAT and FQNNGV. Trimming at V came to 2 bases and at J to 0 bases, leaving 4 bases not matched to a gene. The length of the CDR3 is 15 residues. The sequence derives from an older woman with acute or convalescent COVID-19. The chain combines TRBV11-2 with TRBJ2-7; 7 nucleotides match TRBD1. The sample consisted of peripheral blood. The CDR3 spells CASSLLQGSSYEQYF. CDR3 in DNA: TGTGCCAGCAGCTTATTACAGGGGAGCTCCTACGAGCAGTACTTC.